This passage covers 15 T cell receptor beta chains from one sample sequenced in a study of OX40 agonist ivuxolimab in advanced cancers. TCRdb keeps only in-frame clones here, not all; method: immunoSEQ multiplex PCR. This sample yields some 46,000 clones, of which 80% to 90% are seen a single time; 12% belongs to the top ten. The specimen was CD4+ or CD8+ T cells sorted from blood, collected in a trial of the OX40 agonist ivuxolimab. These receptors originate from an adult with an advanced solid tumor such as melanoma, head and neck, liver or kidney cancer.

This clone was seen just once. The chain uses TRBV5-4 and TRBJ2-1; 8 bases are shared with TRBD2. V shed 1 base and J 3 bases; nucleotides not matched to a gene: 6. Germline V gene sequence: CDR1 SGHNT, CDR2 YYREEE (reference sequence). This CDR3 comprises 16 residues. The chain's CDR3 is CASSLRAGGYYNEQFF. The CDR3 DNA follows: TGTGCCAGCAGCTTGCGGGCGGGGGGTTACTACAATGAGCAGTTCTTC.

The chain links TRBV6-6 to TRBJ2-1, with D maybe TRBD2 (6 bases). Germline values: CDR1 MNHNY, CDR2 SVGAGI (reference sequence). This CDR3 has 13 residues. V was clipped by 2 bases and J by 6 bases, with 8 bases between them. CDR3 in DNA: TGTGCCAGCAGTTACGCCGGGGGCAATGAGCAGTTCTTC. Its protein product is CASSYAGGNEQFF.

This chain connects TRBV13 to TRBJ1-1; 7 bases match TRBD1. In germline, CDR1 is PRHDT, CDR2 FYEKMQ (reference sequence). This CDR3 is 14 amino acids long. With 3 bases clipped from V and 4 bases from J, the junction kept 5 bases outside the gene matches. CDR3: CASSLSGGVTEAFF. The CDR3 DNA reads as TGTGCCAGCAGCTTGTCAGGGGGTGTCACTGAAGCTTTCTTT.

J is TRBJ1-2 and V is TRBV5-8; no clear D. The CDR3 consists of 14 residues. Trimming pared 2 bases from V and 2 bases from J, leaving 10 bases between. Germline V gene lookup returns CDR1 SGHTS and CDR2 YDEGEE. CDR3 loop: CASSFSGGNYGYTF. The CDR3 region has the DNA TGTGCCAGCAGCTTCTCTGGAGGAAACTATGGCTACACCTTC.

This rearrangement joins TRBV19 to TRBJ1-5, with unresolved D. Germline V gives CDR1 LNHDA, CDR2 SQIVND (reference sequence). CDR3 length: 9 amino acids. Trimming left V 5 bases short and J 9 bases short, with 2 bases between. The CDR3 sequence is CASSPPQHF. In DNA form, the CDR3 reads TGTGCCAGTAGTCCGCCCCAGCATTTT.

V gene TRBV6-6 combines with J gene TRBJ2-2, with no clear D. The germline gives CDR1 MNHNY, CDR2 SVGAGI (reference sequence). Trimming removed 2 bases from V and 5 bases from J, with 6 bases in between. CDR3 length equals 13 residues. The CDR3 protein is CASSYGETGELFF. The CDR3 nucleotides read TGTGCCAGCAGTTACGGGGAAACCGGGGAGCTGTTTTTT.

The chain is built from TRBV2 and TRBJ1-2, with a possible D match to TRBD1 (6 bases). The germline V gene encodes CDR1 SNHLY and CDR2 FYNNEI. Trimming cost V 6 bases and J 0 bases, with 17 bases left between them. The CDR3 extends over 16 amino acids. Here the CDR3 reads CASSDIGQHTNYGYTF. The DNA of the CDR3 is TGTGCCAGCAGCGATATTGGACAGCACACTAACTATGGCTACACCTTC. Drawing the rest from reference TRBV2 and TRBJ1-2, the complete variable domain is EPEVTQTPSHQVTQMGQEVILRCVPISNHLYFYWYRQILGQKVEFLVSFYNNEISEKSEIFDDQFSVERPDGSNFTLKIRSTKLEDSAMYFCASSDIGQHTNYGYTFGSGTRLTVV.

The rearrangement links TRBV4-1 to TRBJ1-1, with D possibly being TRBD1 (5 bases). V shed 4 bases and J shed 6 bases, with 12 bases lying between them. The CDR3 has 13 residues. CDR1 and CDR2 from the germline V gene are MGHRA and YSYEKL. CDR3 sequence (DNA): TGCGCCAGCAGCCCGACAGTCATACCTGAAGCTTTCTTT. It encodes CASSPTVIPEAFF.

The chain combines TRBV7-3 with TRBJ1-1, with D hard to call. Germline V CDR1 and CDR2: SGHTA, FQGTGA. Trimming took 4 bases from V and 0 from J, leaving 9 bases between them. This CDR3 has 14 amino acids. In nucleotides, the CDR3 is TGTGCCAGCAGCTCCGGACTCCTGAACACTGAAGCTTTCTTT. It specifies CASSSGLLNTEAFF.

The chain has TRBV5-1 and TRBJ2-7; maybe TRBD2 (6 bases). The CDR3 has 15 amino acids. The germline CDR1 and CDR2 sequences are SGHRS and YFSETQ. The V end lost 0 bases, the J end lost 4 bases, and 14 bases lay between the germline ends. The CDR3 is CASSLEEGQSYEQYF. CDR3 bases: TGCGCCAGCAGCTTGGAGGAGGGGCAATCATACGAGCAGTACTTC.

This chain connects TRBV9 to TRBJ1-2; 11 positions match TRBD1. This CDR3 spans 14 amino acids. Trimming at V came to 3 bases and at J to 6 bases, leaving 4 bases not matched to a gene. Germline V gene lookup returns CDR1 SGDLS and CDR2 YYNGEE. The CDR3 here is CASSAGQGANGYTF. The CDR3 region has the DNA TGTGCCAGCAGCGCCGGACAGGGGGCAAATGGCTACACCTTC.

The chain couples TRBV4-3 to TRBJ1-2; the D is unclear. Per germline, CDR1 LGHNA and CDR2 YSLEER. The germline V and J ends were trimmed by 4 bases and 6 bases, with 15 bases remaining between them. This CDR3 region has 14 residues. The CDR3 loop reads CASSRIQTPNGYTF. The CDR3 DNA is TGCGCCAGCAGCCGAATCCAGACACCAAATGGCTACACCTTC.

The chain carries TRBV9 and TRBJ2-2, with D possibly TRBD2 on 6 matching bases. The CDR3 has 15 residues. Germline V CDR1 and CDR2: SGDLS, YYNGEE. V dropped 0 bases and J dropped 1 base, with 7 bases sitting between them. Here the CDR3 reads CASSVGSGNTGELFF. The CDR3 DNA reads TGTGCCAGCAGCGTAGGTAGCGGGAACACCGGGGAGCTGTTTTTT.

The chain employs TRBV19 and TRBJ2-1, with D possibly being TRBD1 (6 bases). Looked up from germline, CDR1 is LNHDA and CDR2 is SQIVND (reference sequence). The CDR3 length is 14 residues. V was clipped by 5 bases and J by 7 bases, with 15 bases between them. The DNA for the CDR3 is TGTGCCAGTAGTCCGGACAGAGGTGTAAATGAGCAGTTCTTC. Translating gives CASSPDRGVNEQFF.

About this clone: Additional DNA sequences in this sample encode the identical CDR3. The chain couples TRBV13 to TRBJ2-3; perhaps TRBD2 as D (6 bases). The CDR3 has 15 residues. The V end was cut by 5 bases, the J end by 3 bases, with 15 bases between. Germline V gene sequence: CDR1 PRHDT, CDR2 FYEKMQ (reference sequence). The CDR3: CASSLGGGRTDTQYF. CDR3 bases: TGTGCCAGCAGCCTCGGTGGAGGGAGGACAGATACGCAGTATTTT.